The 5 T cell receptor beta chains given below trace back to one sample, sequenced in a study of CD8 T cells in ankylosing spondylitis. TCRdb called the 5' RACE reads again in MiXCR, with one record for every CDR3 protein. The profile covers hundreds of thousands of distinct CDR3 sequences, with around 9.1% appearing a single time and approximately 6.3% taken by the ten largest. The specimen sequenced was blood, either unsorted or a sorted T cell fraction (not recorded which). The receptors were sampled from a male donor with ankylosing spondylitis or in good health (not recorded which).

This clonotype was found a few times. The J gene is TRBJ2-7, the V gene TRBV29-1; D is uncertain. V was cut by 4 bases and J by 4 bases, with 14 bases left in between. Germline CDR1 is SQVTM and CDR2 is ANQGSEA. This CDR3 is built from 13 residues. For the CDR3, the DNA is TGCAGCGTTGGTGGCGGAGTGGCGTACGAGCAGTACTTC. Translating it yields CSVGGGVAYEQYF.

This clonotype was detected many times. This chain's CDR3 is CASSLPEGYEQFF. CDR3 nucleotide sequence: TGTGCCAGCAGCTTGCCGGAAGGGTATGAGCAGTTCTTC. This sequence joins TRBV5-6 and TRBJ2-1; D is undetermined. Trimming stripped 1 base from V and 8 bases from J, with 10 bases between. The V gene's germline CDR1 is SGHDT and CDR2 YYEEEE. This CDR3 region has 13 residues.

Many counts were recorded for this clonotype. As DNA, the CDR3 is TGCAGCGTCCTGGACGGGTTTAATGAAAAACTGTTTTTT. This gives the protein CSVLDGFNEKLFF. This rearrangement joins TRBV29-1 to TRBJ1-4; D gene unclear. The germline V gene encodes CDR1 SQVTM and CDR2 ANQGSEA. The CDR3 totals 13 residues. Trimming removed 6 bases at V and 4 bases at J, with 12 bases between.

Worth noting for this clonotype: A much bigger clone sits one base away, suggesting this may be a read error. CDR3 sequence (DNA): TGTGCCAGCAGCCTCAGACTAGCGGGAGGCGCAGATACGCAGTATTTT. Its protein is CASSLRLAGGADTQYF. This chain links TRBV7-3 with TRBJ2-3; 13 bases line up with TRBD2. The germline V gene has CDR1 SGHTA and CDR2 FQGTGA. V shed 5 bases, J shed 4 bases, and the junction held 6 bases outside the gene matches. This CDR3 comprises 16 residues.

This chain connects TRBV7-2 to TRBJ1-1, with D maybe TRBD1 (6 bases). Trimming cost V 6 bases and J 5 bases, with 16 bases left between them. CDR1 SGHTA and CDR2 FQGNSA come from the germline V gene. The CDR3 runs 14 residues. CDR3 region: CASRQQGGGTEAFF. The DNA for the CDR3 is TGTGCCAGCAGACAACAGGGCGGGGGGACTGAAGCTTTCTTT.